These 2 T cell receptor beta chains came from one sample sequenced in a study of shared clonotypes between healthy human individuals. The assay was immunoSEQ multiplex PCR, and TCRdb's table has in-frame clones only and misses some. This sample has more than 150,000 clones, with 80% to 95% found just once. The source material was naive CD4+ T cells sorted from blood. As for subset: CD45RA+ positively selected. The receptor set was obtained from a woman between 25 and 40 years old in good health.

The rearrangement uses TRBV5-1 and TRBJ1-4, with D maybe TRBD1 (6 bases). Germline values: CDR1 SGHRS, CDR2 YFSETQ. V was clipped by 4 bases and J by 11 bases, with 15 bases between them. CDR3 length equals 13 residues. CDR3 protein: CASSRVEGGKLFF. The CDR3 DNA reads TGCGCCAGCAGCCGCGTCGAGGGGGGGAAACTGTTTTTT.

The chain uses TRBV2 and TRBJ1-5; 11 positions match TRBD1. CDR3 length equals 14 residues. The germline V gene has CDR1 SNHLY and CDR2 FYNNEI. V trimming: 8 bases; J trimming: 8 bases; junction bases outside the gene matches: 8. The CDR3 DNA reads TGTGCCAGCCGGAAGGGACAGGGGGTCAAGCCCCAGCATTTT. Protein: CASRKGQGVKPQHF.